The TCR beta chain under discussion was sequenced for a study of T cell repertoires in cytomegalovirus infection. Study details: Public signatures in TCR beta pointed to CMV infection and matching HLA type.

MiXCR was run by TCRdb on the reads, yielding one entry per CDR3 protein. The sample has 550,000 to 700,000 distinct CDR3 sequences; almost 40% are singletons. Study-wide results and limits: Within the response measured ex vivo, HLA-C-restricted CMV-specific TCR beta clonotypes were dominant. Of the TCR beta families, the public ones yielded a cumulative frequency that identified carriers of CMV plus the relevant HLA.

Comments on this clonotype: Its antigen is currently unknown.

Germline V CDR1 and CDR2: SGHNT, YYREEE (reference sequence). The V segment lost 4 bases and the J segment 14 bases; nucleotides outside the gene matches: 9. This CDR3 has 15 amino acids. The rearrangement links TRBV5-4 to TRBJ2-1; 16 bases are shared with TRBD2. The source material was cultured PBMCs, sampled from culture after CMV antigen stimulation. The TCR originated in a human donor in good health (CMV status not recorded). Some clones in this sample may be carry-over from other donors' samples. The CDR3 loop reads CASSPDGTSGRAEFF. CDR3 in DNA: TGTGCCAGCAGCCCCGACGGGACTAGCGGGAGGGCCGAGTTCTTC. The full variable domain, rest sourced from reference TRBV5-4 and TRBJ2-1, is ETGVTQSPTHLIKTRGQQVTLRCSSQSGHNTVSWYQQALGQGPQFIFQYYREEENGRGNFPPRFSGLQFPNYSSELNVNALELDDSALYLCASSPDGTSGRAEFFGPGTRLTVL.